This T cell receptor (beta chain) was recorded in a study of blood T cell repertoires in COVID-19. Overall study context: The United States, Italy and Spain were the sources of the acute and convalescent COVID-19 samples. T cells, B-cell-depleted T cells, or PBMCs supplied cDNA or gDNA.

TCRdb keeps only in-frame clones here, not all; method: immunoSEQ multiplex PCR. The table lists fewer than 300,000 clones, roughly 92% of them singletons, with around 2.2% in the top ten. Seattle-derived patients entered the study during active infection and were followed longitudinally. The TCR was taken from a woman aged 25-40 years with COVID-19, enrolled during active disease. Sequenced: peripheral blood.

Here the CDR3 reads CASSYGSDYGYTF. CDR3 DNA sequence: TGTGCCAGCAGTTACGGTTCAGACTATGGCTACACCTTC. The genes are TRBV6-2 or TRBV6-3 and TRBJ1-2; no reliable D call. V was shortened by 2 bases and J by 3 bases, with 7 bases between the two germline ends. The CDR3 contains 13 residues. CDR1 and CDR2 from the germline V gene are MNHEY and SVGEGT.